This T cell receptor beta chain was captured by sequencing in a study of spatial heterogeneity in lung cancer. In the study overall: Detection consistently captured more beta-chain sequences than alpha-chain sequences.

In its sample, this clonotype was seen many times. The antigen is undetermined. Study results and limitations: Higher tumor mutation counts went along with higher counts of expanded intratumoral alpha and beta TCRs.

Time point defined: sample taken at primary tumor resection. TCRdb processed the 5' RACE reads anew with MiXCR; each CDR3 protein has one entry. The sample carries about 4,900 distinct CDR3 sequences, 25% to 40% recorded once. This CDR3 has 16 residues. Germline V gene lookup returns CDR1 DFQATT and CDR2 SNEGSKA (reference sequence). Trimming pared 5 bases from V and 1 base from J, leaving 18 bases between. The rearrangement joins TRBV20-1 to TRBJ2-4; tentatively, D is TRBD1 or TRBD2 (7 bases each). The receptor was isolated from a male donor with early-stage non-small cell lung cancer. Material: lung tumor tissue, obtained at surgery. CDR3 loop: CSAARPGGGAKNIQYF. The CDR3 DNA is TGCAGTGCTGCCAGACCAGGGGGAGGGGCCAAAAACATTCAGTACTTC.